The 31 T cell receptor beta chains below were found in one sample sequenced in a study of CD8+ T cells in alopecia areata. The treatment denotes: oral pan-JAK inhibitor, 5-10 mg twice daily. After isolation, RNA underwent reverse transcription to generate cDNA as the sequencing template. Method: immunoSEQ multiplex PCR; TCRdb's copy keeps in-frame clones and lacks some. The sample records 95,000 to 150,000 clones, around 53% being singletons. Sample: CD4+ T cells sorted from blood, taken at week 4, from a patient treated with tofacitinib. The receptors shown here come from a human donor with alopecia areata.

This clone turned up a few times. CDR3 sequence (DNA): TGCAGCGCTTATGACGGCATTCAGTACTTC. Encoded protein: CSAYDGIQYF. The chain joins TRBV29-1 to TRBJ2-4; no definite D call. The CDR3 runs 10 residues. CDR1 is SQVTM and CDR2 is ANQGSEA in the germline V gene. V was trimmed by 7 bases and J by 9 bases, leaving 10 bases between them.

The chain combines TRBV29-1 with TRBJ1-6; no definite D call. Germline loops: CDR1 SQVTM, CDR2 ANQGSEA. This CDR3 is built from 13 residues. V was pared by 7 bases and J by 8 bases, with 15 bases between. CDR3 DNA sequence: TGCAGCGGTAAGACCGGGTATGATTCACCCCTCCACTTT. Translating it yields CSGKTGYDSPLHF. Variable domain in full (rest from reference TRBV29-1 and TRBJ1-6): SAVISQKPSRDICQRGTSLTIQCQVDSQVTMMFWYRQQPGQSLTLIATANQGSEATYESGFVIDKFPISRPNLTFSTLTVSNMSPEDSSIYLCSGKTGYDSPLHFGNGTRLTVT.

V is TRBV29-1 and J is TRBJ2-2; 8 bases agree with TRBD2. Germline V gene data show CDR1 as SQVTM and CDR2 as ANQGSEA. The J segment lost 4 bases and the V segment lost 4 bases, leaving 2 bases of the junction unmatched. The CDR3 totals 13 residues. The chain's CDR3 is CSVGTSSTGELFF. The CDR3 DNA follows: TGCAGCGTTGGGACTAGCAGCACCGGGGAGCTGTTTTTT.

This clone was counted between two and nine times. CDR3 sequence: CASSLEFNEQFF. CDR3 in DNA: TGCGCCAGCAGCTTGGAGTTCAATGAGCAGTTCTTC. The chain uses TRBV5-1 and TRBJ2-1; D call uncertain. V lost 0 bases, J lost 6 bases, and 4 bases lay in between. The CDR3 has 12 residues. Germline V CDR1 and CDR2: SGHRS, YFSETQ.

The DNA of the CDR3 is TGTGCCAGCAGCCCCTGGACAGGGGTCTATATGAACACTGAAGCTTTCTTT. It codes for CASSPWTGVYMNTEAFF. This chain joins TRBV11-2 and TRBJ1-1; 9 positions agree with TRBD1. CDR3 length: 17 residues. V dropped 5 bases and J dropped 0; count of bases not matched to a gene: 10. Looked up from germline, CDR1 is SGHAT and CDR2 is FQNNGV.

This clone has only a few counts. The chain uses TRBV30 and TRBJ2-1, with TRBD2 matching over 9 bases. V was clipped by 2 bases and J by 8 bases; unmatched bases: 7. The CDR3 covers 14 residues. CDR1 and CDR2 (germline): GTSNPN, SVGIG (reference sequence). The CDR3: CAWSWGGRAYEQFF. In nucleotides, the CDR3 is TGTGCCTGGAGTTGGGGCGGGAGGGCCTATGAGCAGTTCTTC.

This clone was picked up a small number of times. The rearrangement joins TRBV13 to TRBJ1-4; no clear D. Looked up from germline, CDR1 is PRHDT and CDR2 is FYEKMQ (reference sequence). The CDR3 is 12 amino acids. V lost 4 bases to trimming and J lost 11 bases, with 11 bases between them. CDR3: CASSSAPRKLFF. Here the CDR3 DNA reads TGTGCCAGCAGCTCCGCCCCGAGGAAACTGTTTTTT. The full variable domain, rest sourced from reference TRBV13 and TRBJ1-4, is AAGVIQSPRHLIKEKRETATLKCYPIPRHDTVYWYQQGPGQDPQFLISFYEKMQSDKGSIPDRFSAQQFSDYHSELNMSSLELGDSALYFCASSSAPRKLFFGSGTQLSVL.

The chain combines TRBV4-1 with TRBJ2-7, with a weak D call TRBD2 (6 bases). The CDR3 has 19 residues. Looked up from germline, CDR1 is MGHRA and CDR2 is YSYEKL. Trimming shortened V by 3 bases and J by 3 bases, and 27 bases separated the two germline ends. In DNA form, the CDR3 reads TGCGCCAGCAGCCATCACAGCCTTCGCGGGGCCCGGATCTACTACGAGCAGTACTTC. Translating gives CASSHHSLRGARIYYEQYF.

Only a few counts were recorded for this clone. V usage is TRBV2 and J usage is TRBJ2-6, with D possibly matching TRBD2 (5 bases). Trimming left V 4 bases short and J 0 bases short, with 13 bases between. This CDR3 region has 17 residues. CDR1 is SNHLY, CDR2 FYNNEI, per germline. Written as DNA, the CDR3 is TGTGCCAGCAGTGGAGAGGGCACCTTCTCTGGGGCCAACGTCCTGACTTTC. Translation gives CASSGEGTFSGANVLTF.

The V call is TRBV9, the J call TRBJ2-1; D call uncertain. Germline CDR1 and CDR2: SGDLS and YYNGEE. CDR3 size: 14 residues. Trimming removed 5 bases from V and 8 bases from J, with 17 bases in between. The CDR3 region is CASRDETATDEQFF. DNA for the CDR3: TGTGCCAGCAGGGATGAGACTGCTACGGATGAGCAGTTCTTC.

This clone was counted between two and nine times. This chain uses TRBV19 with TRBJ1-1; a possible D gene is TRBD1 (6 bases). CDR1 LNHDA and CDR2 SQIVND come from the germline V gene (reference sequence). The CDR3 sequence is 13 residues long. Between the trimmed V and J ends, which lost 8 bases and 0 bases, there was a span of 10 bases. CDR3 nucleotides: TGTGCCAGTCGGACAGAGTTGAACACTGAAGCTTTCTTT. This translates into CASRTELNTEAFF. The full variable domain, with the rest looked up from reference TRBV19 and TRBJ1-1, is DGGITQSPKYLFRKEGQNVTLSCEQNLNHDAMYWYRQDPGQGLRLIYYSQIVNDFQKGDIAEGYSVSREKKESFPLTVTSAQKNPTAFYLCASRTELNTEAFFGQGTRLTVV.

The gene calls are TRBV7-9 and TRBJ1-1, with TRBD1 identical over 7 bases. Germline loops: CDR1 SEHNR, CDR2 FQNEAQ (reference sequence). Losses at the gene ends were 3 bases for V and 6 bases for J; bases not matched to a gene: 10. The length of the CDR3 is 15 residues. The CDR3 sequence is CASSLGAATGSEAFF. The CDR3 coding sequence is TGTGCCAGCAGCTTGGGGGCCGCGACAGGGTCTGAAGCTTTCTTT.

The gene calls are TRBV30 and TRBJ1-1, with no clear D. CDR1 and CDR2 from the germline V gene are GTSNPN and SVGIG (reference sequence). V gave up 2 bases and J gave up 5 bases, with 6 bases separating them. There are 11 residues in the CDR3. In DNA, the CDR3 is TGTGCCTGGAGTCGGAGGACTGAAGCTTTCTTT. It codes for CAWSRRTEAFF. Full variable domain (missing parts from reference TRBV30 and TRBJ1-1): SQTIHQWPATLVQPVGSPLSLECTVEGTSNPNLYWYRQAAGRGLQLLFYSVGIGQISSEVPQNLSASRPQDRQFILSSKKLLLSDSGFYLCAWSRRTEAFFGQGTRLTVV.

The chain is built from TRBV7-8 and TRBJ1-5, with 8 bases matching TRBD1. Looked up from germline, CDR1 is SGHVS and CDR2 is FQNEAQ. CDR3 length equals 16 residues. V lost 3 bases, J lost 1 base, and 5 bases stayed unmatched. The CDR3 region is CASSLRQGKSNQPQHF. The CDR3 nucleotides read TGTGCCAGCAGCTTGAGACAGGGGAAGAGCAATCAGCCCCAGCATTTT.

The chain employs TRBV7-8 and TRBJ1-1; D unclear. V lost 3 bases and J lost 4, with 9 bases in between. The CDR3 contains 13 residues. The V gene's germline CDR1 is SGHVS and CDR2 FQNEAQ. The CDR3 sequence is CASSLTWGTEAFF. CDR3 coding DNA: TGTGCCAGCAGCTTGACCTGGGGCACTGAAGCTTTCTTT.

The rearrangement uses TRBV29-1 and TRBJ1-2, with 8 bases identical to TRBD1. Germline values: CDR1 SQVTM, CDR2 ANQGSEA. The V and J ends lost 0 bases and 4 bases, in that order; junction bases with no gene match: 4. This CDR3 is 14 amino acids long. The CDR3: CSVEEWDRSYGYTF. CDR3 in DNA: TGCAGCGTTGAAGAATGGGACAGGAGCTATGGCTACACCTTC.

This chain joins TRBV29-1 and TRBJ2-7, with 8 bases matching TRBD1. Unmatched junction bases numbered 12, after V lost 5 bases and J lost 6 bases. The germline CDR1 and CDR2 sequences are SQVTM and ANQGSEA. CDR3 length: 14 amino acids. In DNA, the CDR3 is TGCAGCGTTTCACAGGGGGAATCGGTGTCCGAGCAGTACTTC. Translated: CSVSQGESVSEQYF.

This rearrangement joins TRBV6-1 to TRBJ2-1; D assignment may be TRBD1 or TRBD2 (5 bases each). From germline, CDR1 is MNHNS and CDR2 SASEGT. The CDR3 has 13 residues. V lost 8 bases, J lost 6 bases, and 14 bases lay in between. The CDR3 spells CASRGPRVNEQFF. The DNA for the CDR3 is TGTGCCAGCCGGGGACCTAGGGTCAATGAGCAGTTCTTC.

This clone was observed a few times. The chain carries TRBV11-2 and TRBJ2-3, with 10 bases aligning to TRBD2. Losses at the gene ends were 5 bases for V and 2 bases for J; bases not matched to a gene: 7. The CDR3 is made up of 16 amino acids. The V gene's germline CDR1 is SGHAT and CDR2 FQNNGV. This CDR3 reads CASSERGGDPTDTQYF. CDR3 sequence (DNA): TGTGCCAGCAGCGAGCGGGGGGGGGACCCCACAGATACGCAGTATTTT.

J is TRBJ2-5 and V is TRBV6-5; D call uncertain. In germline, CDR1 is MNHEY, CDR2 SVGAGI. Trimming took off 5 bases at V and 7 bases at J, with 8 bases between the two ends. This CDR3 is built from 11 residues. The CDR3 nucleotides are TGTGCCAGCAGTGACACCGGGACCCAGTACTTC. Its translation is CASSDTGTQYF.

V is TRBV7-3 and J is TRBJ2-6, with no clear D. The CDR3 loop spans 15 amino acids. Germline values: CDR1 SGHTA, CDR2 FQGTGA. V dropped 5 bases and J dropped 4 bases, with 12 bases sitting between them. The CDR3 reads CASSLPTSGANVLTF. CDR3 in DNA: TGTGCCAGCAGCCTTCCAACCTCCGGGGCCAACGTCCTGACTTTC.

A few counts support this clone. The rearrangement joins TRBV11-2 to TRBJ1-2; tentatively, D is TRBD1 (5 bases). Germline assignment: CDR1 SGHAT and CDR2 FQNNGV. This CDR3 has 16 amino acids. Trimming stripped 3 bases from V and 4 bases from J, with 18 bases between. The CDR3, as DNA: TGTGCCAGCAGCTTTTCTGGGCAGGGCAGCGGCTATGGCTACACCTTC. Protein: CASSFSGQGSGYGYTF.

The rearrangement uses TRBV2 and TRBJ1-5, with 7 positions matching TRBD1. Germline CDR1 and CDR2: SNHLY and FYNNEI. The J segment lost 3 bases and the V segment lost 4 bases, leaving 9 bases of the junction unmatched. CDR3 length equals 16 residues. CDR3 sequence: CASSAILTGNNQPQHF. CDR3 nucleotides: TGTGCCAGCAGTGCAATATTGACAGGGAACAATCAGCCCCAGCATTTT. Full variable domain (remainder filled in from reference TRBV2 and TRBJ1-5): EPEVTQTPSHQVTQMGQEVILRCVPISNHLYFYWYRQILGQKVEFLVSFYNNEISEKSEIFDDQFSVERPDGSNFTLKIRSTKLEDSAMYFCASSAILTGNNQPQHFGDGTRLSIL.

V and J are TRBV29-1 and TRBJ1-3; D not resolved. Trimming stripped 6 bases from V and 4 bases from J, with 19 bases between. CDR3 length: 15 amino acids. The germline V gene has CDR1 SQVTM and CDR2 ANQGSEA. In nucleotides, the CDR3 is TGCAGCGTCCCTAGCCCCGGGCCTAAGGGAAACACCATATATTTT. Translated: CSVPSPGPKGNTIYF.

The chain carries TRBV9 and TRBJ2-3, with 9 bases lining up with TRBD2. CDR1 and CDR2 (germline): SGDLS, YYNGEE. V was pared by 4 bases and J by 0 bases, with 3 bases of the junction left unmatched. This CDR3 is 15 amino acids long. The CDR3 loop reads CASSPTSGSTDTQYF. For the CDR3, the DNA is TGTGCCAGCAGCCCCACTAGCGGGAGCACAGATACGCAGTATTTT.

This clone was seen only once. The chain couples TRBV30 to TRBJ1-2; 7 bases agree with TRBD1. There are 13 residues in the CDR3. Looked up from germline, CDR1 is GTSNPN and CDR2 is SVGIG (reference sequence). Unmatched junction bases numbered 2, after V lost 2 bases and J lost 2 bases. The CDR3 here is CAWSRDSNYGYTF. DNA for the CDR3: TGTGCCTGGAGTCGGGACAGCAACTATGGCTACACCTTC.

The chain has TRBV25-1 and TRBJ1-5; D possibly corresponds to TRBD1 (5 bases). The CDR3 is 15 amino acids. Trimming removed 4 bases from V and 2 bases from J, with 12 bases in between. Germline V gene lookup returns CDR1 MGHDK and CDR2 SYGVNS. The CDR3 sequence: CASSAATGGNQPQHF. The DNA for the CDR3 is TGTGCCAGCAGTGCAGCCACAGGAGGCAATCAGCCCCAGCATTTT.

This clone has only a few counts. This sequence joins TRBV29-1 and TRBJ1-1; 7 bases align to TRBD1. The CDR3 extends over 13 amino acids. Germline V gene data show CDR1 as SQVTM and CDR2 as ANQGSEA. The trim removed 4 bases at V and 1 base at J, leaving 3 bases unmatched. CDR3 DNA: TGCAGCGTTGCCAGGGGGTGGAACACTGAAGCTTTCTTT. As protein: CSVARGWNTEAFF.

The CDR3 region has the DNA TGTGCCAGTAGCTACTCGTTGGGCGGGTCTCAAGAGACCCAGTACTTC. Its translation: CASSYSLGGSQETQYF. The chain is built from TRBV19 and TRBJ2-5; D might be TRBD2 (5 bases). CDR1 LNHDA and CDR2 SQIVND come from the germline V gene (reference sequence). The CDR3 runs 16 residues. Between the trimmed V and J ends, which lost 6 bases and 2 bases, there was a span of 19 bases.

The gene calls are TRBV5-4 and TRBJ1-3; D might be TRBD1 (5 bases). V lost 4 bases, J lost 2 bases, and 13 bases lay in between. This CDR3 comprises 15 residues. Germline lookup yields CDR1 SGHNT and CDR2 YYREEE (reference sequence). The CDR3 reads CASSIGRDPGNTIYF. The DNA for the CDR3 is TGTGCCAGCAGCATAGGACGGGACCCTGGAAACACCATATATTTT.

The CDR3 sequence: CASSLGTPDTQYF. For the CDR3, the DNA is TGTGCCAGCAGCTTAGGAACGCCAGATACGCAGTATTTT. The rearrangement joins TRBV7-2 to TRBJ2-3; unclear D gene. The length of the CDR3 is 13 residues. V lost 1 base, J lost 4 bases, and 6 bases lay in between. The germline V gene has CDR1 SGHTA and CDR2 FQGNSA.